These 30 T cell receptor beta chains were all obtained from the same sample, sequenced in a study of T cells after yellow fever vaccination. One entry per CDR3 protein results from TCRdb running MiXCR on the 5' RACE reads. Of 320,000 or so distinct CDR3 sequences in the sample, roughly 8.6% are singletons; the top ten hold 17%. Sample: PBMCs, taken 45 days after the first yellow fever vaccination. The origin of the receptors is a man between 18 and 29 years old who received the YFV17D yellow fever vaccine.

The chain uses TRBV5-1 and TRBJ2-2; TRBD1 might be the D (6 bases). V was cut by 0 bases and J by 7 bases, with 16 bases left in between. The CDR3 runs 16 residues. The germline CDR1 and CDR2 sequences are SGHRS and YFSETQ. This CDR3 is CASSLAKAGELGELFF. The CDR3 DNA sequence: TGCGCCAGCAGCTTGGCCAAGGCAGGGGAACTCGGGGAGCTGTTTTTT.

The rearrangement uses TRBV6-1 and TRBJ2-1; D is uncertain. Looked up from germline, CDR1 is MNHNS and CDR2 is SASEGT. CDR3 length equals 19 residues. The V end lost 2 bases, the J end lost 0 bases, and 20 bases lay between the germline ends. The CDR3 reads CASSEFALGRTSSYNEQFF. The DNA for the CDR3 is TGTGCCAGCAGTGAATTTGCCCTCGGACGGACGAGCTCCTACAATGAGCAGTTCTTC.

CDR3 sequence reads: CSASTPSGANVLTF. For the CDR3, the DNA is TGCAGTGCTAGTACCCCCTCTGGGGCCAACGTCCTGACTTTC. The chain uses TRBV20-1 and TRBJ2-6; unclear D gene. V was trimmed by 3 bases and J by 0 bases, leaving 6 bases between them. Germline CDR1 and CDR2: DFQATT and SNEGSKA (reference sequence). The CDR3 length is 14 residues.

This clonotype appeared many times. The V and J genes are TRBV28 and TRBJ1-2; TRBD1 matches 8 bases. CDR1 MDHEN and CDR2 SYDVKM come from the germline V gene. The CDR3 totals 14 residues. Trimming removed 2 bases from V and 3 bases from J; junction bases left unmatched: 2. The CDR3 is CASSLQGADYGYTF. Here the CDR3 DNA reads TGTGCCAGCAGTTTACAGGGGGCTGACTATGGCTACACCTTC.

This clonotype was detected a few times. The V and J genes are TRBV29-1 and TRBJ2-5; a weak D match, TRBD1 (6 bases). From germline, CDR1 is SQVTM and CDR2 ANQGSEA. This CDR3 comprises 14 residues. V was clipped by 2 bases and J by 5 bases, with 15 bases between them. The CDR3: CSVEPGLQGETQYF. The CDR3 DNA follows: TGCAGCGTTGAACCCGGGCTCCAGGGGGAGACCCAGTACTTC.

This clonotype was seen a few times. V usage is TRBV6-1 and J usage is TRBJ1-1; D is uncertain. The CDR3 runs 13 residues. With 5 bases removed from V and 5 bases from J, the gap between germline ends came to 12 bases. CDR1 and CDR2 (germline): MNHNS, SASEGT. CDR3 sequence: CASSLRPGTEAFF. The CDR3 coding sequence is TGTGCCAGCAGTCTCCGACCCGGAACTGAAGCTTTCTTT.

The J gene is TRBJ2-3, the V gene TRBV3-1; 7 bases are shared with TRBD2. V gave up 2 bases and J gave up 1 base; unmatched junction bases: 6. This CDR3 spans 16 amino acids. The germline CDR1 and CDR2 sequences are LGHDT and YNNKEL (reference sequence). The CDR3 nucleotides read TGTGCCAGCAGCCAACTAGAGCGGGACCGCACAGATACGCAGTATTTT. It specifies CASSQLERDRTDTQYF.

This clonotype has just a few counts. The gene calls are TRBV5-1 and TRBJ1-1, with D maybe TRBD1 (6 bases). There are 14 residues in the CDR3. Germline V lookup: CDR1 SGHRS, CDR2 YFSETQ. V gave up 1 base and J gave up 3 bases, with 10 bases separating them. This chain's CDR3 is CASSLSPGDTEAFF. In nucleotides, the CDR3 is TGCGCCAGCAGCTTGAGTCCAGGGGACACTGAAGCTTTCTTT. Filled out from reference TRBV5-1 and TRBJ1-1, the complete variable domain reads KAGVTQTPRYLIKTRGQQVTLSCSPISGHRSVSWYQQTPGQGLQFLFEYFSETQRNKGNFPGRFSGRQFSNSRSEMNVSTLELGDSALYLCASSLSPGDTEAFFGQGTRLTVV.

The chain links TRBV28 to TRBJ1-1; D is perhaps TRBD1 (6 bases). Trimming pared 5 bases from V and 10 bases from J, leaving 26 bases between. CDR1 and CDR2 from the germline V gene are MDHEN and SYDVKM. The CDR3 extends over 16 amino acids. In DNA, the CDR3 is TGTGCCAGCAGTCCCAAACAGACAGGTCTCGCATCTAGAGCTTTCTTT. Amino acids: CASSPKQTGLASRAFF.

V is TRBV2 and J is TRBJ2-5, with a possible D match to TRBD2 (5 bases). V was shortened by 4 bases and J by 1 base, with 22 bases between the two germline ends. Germline V gives CDR1 SNHLY, CDR2 FYNNEI. This CDR3 is built from 18 residues. CDR3 protein: CASSGEARGLWGQETQYF. CDR3 coding DNA: TGTGCCAGCAGTGGGGAAGCACGGGGATTGTGGGGCCAAGAGACCCAGTACTTC.

This clonotype has at least ten counts. V usage is TRBV5-1 and J usage is TRBJ1-1; TRBD1 matches at 8 bases. CDR3 size: 14 residues. With V trimmed by 0 bases and J by 11 bases, 9 bases remained unmatched. The germline CDR1 and CDR2 sequences are SGHRS and YFSETQ. As DNA, the CDR3 is TGCGCCAGCAGCTTGGTGGGTCAGGGGGCATCCGCTTTCTTT. Protein product: CASSLVGQGASAFF.

V and J are TRBV12-3 or TRBV12-4 and TRBJ2-2, with 8 bases matching TRBD2. This CDR3 comprises 18 residues. After removal of 4 bases from V and 8 bases from J, the junction contained 18 bases not matched to a gene. Written as DNA, the CDR3 is TGTGCCAGCAGTTATCATGCGGGGGGCCTCCTTATGATAGGGGAGCTGTTTTTT. This codes for CASSYHAGGLLMIGELFF.

This clonotype was detected a few times. The rearrangement joins TRBV27 to TRBJ1-2; possible D gene TRBD1, 6 bases. Germline-derived CDR1 and CDR2 are MNHEY and SMNVEV (reference sequence). CDR3 length: 15 amino acids. V was cut by 9 bases and J by 7 bases, with 24 bases left in between. The DNA for the CDR3 is TGTGCCAGTTGTCAGTCAGGGGCGGGCCCCCCTGGCTACACCTTC. As protein: CASCQSGAGPPGYTF.

V and J are TRBV7-9 and TRBJ2-1; D is ambiguous. CDR3 length equals 12 residues. The ends were cut back, 6 bases at V and 10 bases at J, with 13 bases in the middle. CDR1 and CDR2 from the germline V gene are SEHNR and FQNEAQ (reference sequence). CDR3 in amino acids: CASSFALREQFF. The CDR3 DNA reads as TGTGCCAGCAGTTTTGCACTTCGGGAGCAGTTCTTC.

The genes are TRBV7-2 and TRBJ2-7; no clear D. V was pared by 4 bases and J by 2 bases, with 12 bases between. This CDR3 is 14 amino acids long. Germline V gene lookup returns CDR1 SGHTA and CDR2 FQGNSA. CDR3 loop: CASSSYSGTYEQYF. The DNA of the CDR3 is TGTGCCAGCAGCTCATACTCCGGTACCTACGAGCAGTACTTC.

This sequence joins TRBV6-1 and TRBJ1-2; 8 bases align to TRBD1. This CDR3 is 14 amino acids long. Germline CDR1 is MNHNS and CDR2 is SASEGT. Trimming removed 6 bases from V and 4 bases from J; junction bases left unmatched: 7. CDR3 amino acids: CASRAGGSSYGYTF. The CDR3 DNA follows: TGTGCCAGCAGGGCAGGGGGCTCTAGCTATGGCTACACCTTC.

CDR3 amino acids: CSAPWTDGYTF. DNA of the CDR3: TGCAGTGCTCCTTGGACAGATGGCTACACCTTC. The rearrangement uses TRBV20-1 and TRBJ1-2, with D possibly being TRBD1 (6 bases). Germline V gene lookup returns CDR1 DFQATT and CDR2 SNEGSKA (reference sequence). Trimming removed 5 bases from V and 6 bases from J, with 10 bases in between. The CDR3 runs 11 residues.

This clonotype was picked up a small number of times. The chain joins TRBV5-1 to TRBJ2-5; tentative D call: TRBD2 (5 bases). With 7 bases removed from V and 1 base from J, the gap between germline ends came to 17 bases. Germline values: CDR1 SGHRS, CDR2 YFSETQ. The CDR3 consists of 15 residues. CDR3 nucleotides: TGCGCCAGCGCCGATTCGGACGGACTCCAAGAGACCCAGTACTTC. It is translated as CASADSDGLQETQYF.

The table lists this clonotype with a few counts. The J gene is TRBJ2-3, the V gene TRBV5-1; 7 bases agree with TRBD1. With V trimmed by 3 bases and J by 3 bases, 4 bases remained unmatched. The V gene's germline CDR1 is SGHRS and CDR2 YFSETQ. The CDR3 covers 14 residues. CDR3 DNA sequence: TGCGCCAGCAGCTCGGGACAGCGGACAGATACGCAGTATTTT. Translation: CASSSGQRTDTQYF.

V usage is TRBV4-1 and J usage is TRBJ1-5; possible D gene TRBD1, 6 bases. Trimming pared 4 bases from V and 4 bases from J, leaving 14 bases between. The CDR3 contains 15 residues. Germline V gives CDR1 MGHRA, CDR2 YSYEKL. Here the CDR3 reads CASSLQGLWNQPQHF. CDR3 coding DNA: TGCGCCAGCAGCCTTCAGGGGCTGTGGAATCAGCCCCAGCATTTT.

The chain links TRBV5-5 to TRBJ1-5; 7 positions match TRBD1. Germline-derived CDR1 and CDR2 are SGHKS and YYEKEE (reference sequence). V was clipped by 4 bases and J by 7 bases; unmatched bases: 5. CDR3 length: 13 residues. CDR3 protein: CASSLRGIQPQHF. As DNA, the CDR3 is TGTGCCAGCAGCCTCAGGGGGATCCAGCCCCAGCATTTT.

This clonotype was recorded a few times. The rearrangement uses TRBV6-2 or TRBV6-3 and TRBJ2-7, with D perhaps TRBD2 (6 bases). CDR1 MNHEY and CDR2 SVGEGT come from the germline V gene. V lost 3 bases to trimming and J lost 4 bases, with 16 bases between them. The CDR3 sequence is 15 residues long. The CDR3 DNA follows: TGTGCCAGCAGTTATCCGGACTACCACACATACGAGCAGTACTTC. Translating gives CASSYPDYHTYEQYF.

The rearrangement uses TRBV10-3 and TRBJ1-2; 10 nucleotides agree with TRBD1. Germline lookup yields CDR1 ENHRY and CDR2 SYGVKD. This CDR3 is 13 amino acids long. V lost 10 bases and J lost 2; bases outside the gene matches: 4. In nucleotides, the CDR3 is TGTGCCAGCGGGACAGGGGAAAACTATGGCTACACCTTC. This translates into CASGTGENYGYTF.

The CDR3 loop reads CASSYQTPGLAGGPYYNEQFF. CDR3 nucleotide sequence: TGTGCCAGCAGTTACCAGACCCCGGGACTAGCGGGGGGGCCGTACTACAATGAGCAGTTCTTC. The V call is TRBV6-2 or TRBV6-3, the J call TRBJ2-1; 16 bases align to TRBD2. Germline V gene sequence: CDR1 MNHEY, CDR2 SVGEGT. The CDR3 sequence is 21 residues long. Trimming at V came to 2 bases and at J to 3 bases, leaving 13 bases not matched to a gene.

CDR3 sequence reads: CASSSGLAGVPIEQFF. The DNA of the CDR3 is TGTGCCAGCAGCTCGGGACTAGCGGGGGTCCCGATCGAGCAGTTCTTC. The rearrangement links TRBV5-4 to TRBJ2-1; 14 nucleotides agree with TRBD2. CDR3 length equals 16 residues. Trimming took 3 bases from V and 10 from J; bases not matched to a gene: 9. From germline, CDR1 is SGHNT and CDR2 YYREEE (reference sequence).

This clonotype was counted a few times. The V gene is TRBV28, the J gene TRBJ2-3; TRBD2 is a possible D gene (5 bases). Germline CDR1 is MDHEN and CDR2 is SYDVKM. The CDR3 spans 13 residues. Trimming stripped 5 bases from V and 4 bases from J, with 10 bases between. The CDR3 loop reads CASSLASPDTQYF. In DNA form, the CDR3 reads TGTGCCAGCAGTCTAGCATCCCCAGATACGCAGTATTTT.

V gene TRBV24-1 combines with J gene TRBJ2-7; D perhaps matches TRBD2 (8 bases). V was clipped by 6 bases and J by 3 bases, with 17 bases between them. This CDR3 is 15 amino acids long. Germline V gene lookup returns CDR1 KGHDR and CDR2 SFDVKD. The CDR3 nucleotides are TGTGCCACCAGTACAGGGGATCGGGGGGGCTACGAGCAGTACGTC. Translation gives CATSTGDRGGYEQYV.

This clonotype has just a few counts. J is TRBJ1-5 and V is TRBV7-8; 8 bases map to TRBD1. CDR1 is SGHVS and CDR2 is FQNEAQ in the germline V gene. J gave up 4 bases and V 5 bases, and 7 bases lay outside the gene matches. The CDR3 loop spans 15 amino acids. CDR3 loop: CASSPLGQGNQPQHF. For the CDR3, the DNA is TGTGCCAGCAGCCCCCTTGGACAGGGAAATCAGCCCCAGCATTTT.

This clonotype has just a few counts. The chain has TRBV5-1 and TRBJ2-2; 9 bases match TRBD2. V trimming: 9 bases; J trimming: 0 bases; junction bases outside the gene matches: 3. In germline, CDR1 is SGHRS, CDR2 YFSETQ. The length of the CDR3 is 14 residues. CDR3 coding DNA: TGCGCCACCCGGACTAGCGCGAACACCGGGGAGCTGTTTTTT. Encoded protein: CATRTSANTGELFF.

This sequence joins TRBV24-1 and TRBJ2-3, with D unclear. From germline, CDR1 is KGHDR and CDR2 SFDVKD. This CDR3 region has 14 residues. Trimming took off 3 bases at V and 1 base at J, with 7 bases between the two ends. For the CDR3, the DNA is TGTGCCACCAGTGATCCGTCTGGCACAGATACGCAGTATTTT. Protein sequence: CATSDPSGTDTQYF.